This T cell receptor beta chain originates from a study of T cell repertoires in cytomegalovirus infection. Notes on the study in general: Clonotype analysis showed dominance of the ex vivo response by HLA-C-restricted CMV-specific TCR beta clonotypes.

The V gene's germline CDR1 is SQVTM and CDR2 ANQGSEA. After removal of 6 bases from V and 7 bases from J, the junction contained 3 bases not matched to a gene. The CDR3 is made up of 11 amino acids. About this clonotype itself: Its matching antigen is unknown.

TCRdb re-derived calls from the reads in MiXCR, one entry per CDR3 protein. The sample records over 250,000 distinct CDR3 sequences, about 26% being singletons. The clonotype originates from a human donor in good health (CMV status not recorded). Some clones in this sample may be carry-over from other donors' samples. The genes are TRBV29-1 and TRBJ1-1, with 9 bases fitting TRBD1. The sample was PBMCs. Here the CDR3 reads CSVGQGYEAFF. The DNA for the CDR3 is TGCAGCGTCGGACAGGGGTATGAAGCTTTCTTT. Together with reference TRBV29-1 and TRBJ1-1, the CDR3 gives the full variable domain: SAVISQKPSRDICQRGTSLTIQCQVDSQVTMMFWYRQQPGQSLTLIATANQGSEATYESGFVIDKFPISRPNLTFSTLTVSNMSPEDSSIYLCSVGQGYEAFFGQGTRLTVV.